The 12 T cell receptor beta chains listed next were all sequenced from one sample in a study of patients and donors after allogeneic stem cell transplantation. Via MiXCR, TCRdb re-called the RT-PCR reads, giving one row per CDR3 protein. The sample includes 150,000 to 200,000 distinct CDR3 sequences, less than 45% seen only once; the top ten take about 35%. Sample: blood, either unsorted or a sorted T cell fraction (not recorded which). The origin of the receptors is a human donor who was either an allogeneic HSCT recipient or a stem cell or donor lymphocyte infusion donor (not recorded which). It is not recorded whose cells these are; they may come from a transplant donor.

This sequence joins TRBV9 and TRBJ2-3, with 12 bases aligning to TRBD1. J gave up 6 bases and V 5 bases, and 10 bases lay outside the gene matches. Germline CDR1 is SGDLS and CDR2 is YYNGEE. The CDR3 has 16 amino acids. CDR3 amino acids: CASSESGTGGADTQYF. The CDR3 DNA sequence: TGTGCCAGCAGTGAATCCGGGACAGGGGGCGCGGATACGCAGTATTTT.

This chain links TRBV12-3 or TRBV12-4 with TRBJ2-1, with D possibly TRBD2 on 6 matching bases. V lost 4 bases and J lost 8, with 18 bases in between. This CDR3 contains 15 residues. CDR3 residues: CASSSSRLDRDEQFF. The CDR3, as DNA: TGTGCCAGCAGTTCCAGCAGACTAGATAGGGATGAGCAGTTCTTC.

The J gene is TRBJ2-2, the V gene TRBV7-3; D gene unclear. V shed 0 bases and J shed 7 bases, with 9 bases lying between them. The CDR3 runs to 14 residues. Germline V gene lookup returns CDR1 SGHTA and CDR2 FQGTGA. CDR3 protein: CASSLTLDGGELFF. The CDR3 DNA reads as TGTGCCAGCAGCTTAACGTTAGACGGCGGGGAGCTGTTTTTT.

This chain links TRBV6-2 or TRBV6-3 with TRBJ1-1, with a tentative D call TRBD1 (6 bases). Germline V gene data show CDR1 as MNHEY and CDR2 as SVGEGT. Between the trimmed V and J ends, which lost 2 bases and 1 base, there was a span of 17 bases. This CDR3 is built from 17 residues. The CDR3 DNA is TGTGCCAGCAGTTACCCACAGGGAAGTCAGTGGAACACTGAAGCTTTCTTT. Encoded protein: CASSYPQGSQWNTEAFF.

This clonotype was recorded a few times. The rearrangement links TRBV7-9 to TRBJ1-2; 9 positions agree with TRBD1. Germline V gene data show CDR1 as SEHNR and CDR2 as FQNEAQ (reference sequence). V was clipped by 4 bases and J by 1 base; unmatched bases: 10. There are 17 residues in the CDR3. CDR3 sequence: CASSSPGGTGSNYGYTF. DNA of the CDR3: TGTGCCAGCAGCTCTCCCGGGGGGACAGGGAGTAACTATGGCTACACCTTC.

The chain links TRBV28 to TRBJ1-3; D call uncertain. CDR3 length: 14 amino acids. Looked up from germline, CDR1 is MDHEN and CDR2 is SYDVKM. V was clipped by 3 bases and J by 0 bases, with 6 bases between them. The CDR3 region is CASSFSLSGNTIYF. CDR3 sequence (DNA): TGTGCCAGCAGTTTCAGCCTCTCTGGAAACACCATATATTTT.

The chain couples TRBV7-9 to TRBJ2-1; no clear D gene. CDR3 length: 19 residues. V was trimmed by 5 bases and J by 0 bases, leaving 23 bases between them. The germline CDR1 and CDR2 sequences are SEHNR and FQNEAQ (reference sequence). DNA for the CDR3: TGTGCCAGCAGCCCCCTCGGTTGGCAGTATAGGAGCTCCTACAATGAGCAGTTCTTC. Encoded protein: CASSPLGWQYRSSYNEQFF. Full variable domain (rest looked up from reference TRBV7-9 and TRBJ2-1): DTGVSQNPRHKITKRGQNVTFRCDPISEHNRLYWYRQTLGQGPEFLTYFQNEAQLEKSRLLSDRFSAERPKGSFSTLEIQRTEQGDSAMYLCASSPLGWQYRSSYNEQFFGPGTRLTVL.

There are a few counts of this clonotype. The V call is TRBV12-3 or TRBV12-4, the J call TRBJ2-7; D ambiguous. With 3 bases removed from V and 1 base from J, the gap between germline ends came to 13 bases. The CDR3 extends over 15 amino acids. The DNA for the CDR3 is TGTGCCAGCAGTTTTAGGTCCACCTTATCCTACGAGCAGTACTTC. This translates into CASSFRSTLSYEQYF.

In this sample, this clonotype turned up a few times. The chain carries TRBV15 and TRBJ1-4; D ambiguous. From germline, CDR1 is LNHNV and CDR2 YYDKDF (reference sequence). Deletions cut 8 bases from V and 1 base from J, with 8 bases between. The CDR3 runs 13 residues. The CDR3 sequence is CATRAGTNEKLFF. CDR3 sequence (DNA): TGTGCCACCCGAGCTGGAACTAATGAAAAACTGTTTTTT.

The chain joins TRBV7-3 to TRBJ2-2, with TRBD2 matching 10 bases. Germline-derived CDR1 and CDR2 are SGHTA and FQGTGA. Germline trimming cut 5 bases from V and 8 bases from J; bases unmatched to any gene: 2. CDR3 size: 13 residues. CDR3 DNA: TGTGCCAGCAGCCCTAGCGGGAGAGGGGAGCTGTTTTTT. It yields the protein CASSPSGRGELFF.

This clonotype has just a few counts. The chain employs TRBV12-3 or TRBV12-4 and TRBJ2-2; D is uncertain. This CDR3 contains 11 residues. V was trimmed by 3 bases and J by 6 bases, leaving 2 bases between them. In DNA, the CDR3 is TGTGCCAGCAGTTTCCCCGGGGAGCTGTTTTTT. It translates to CASSFPGELFF.

This clonotype was picked up a small number of times. The chain uses TRBV3-1 and TRBJ1-6; D might be TRBD1 (5 bases). The CDR3 loop spans 14 amino acids. Germline-derived CDR1 and CDR2 are LGHDT and YNNKEL (reference sequence). Trimming removed 3 bases from V and 7 bases from J, with 10 bases in between. CDR3 protein: CASSQGQANSPLHF. The CDR3 nucleotides are TGTGCCAGCAGCCAGGGGCAGGCCAATTCACCCCTCCACTTT.